Below, 24 T cell receptor beta chains from the same sample are listed, as sequenced in a study of blood T cells in healthy people across ages. For the second PCR, which ran for 7 to 11 cycles, a sample-barcoded 5' primer and a J-beta primer mix were used. In TCRdb, the 5' RACE reads were re-called with MiXCR into one record per CDR3 protein. The repertoire holds about 1.6 million distinct CDR3 sequences, with around 35% as singletons. The sequenced sample was blood. The receptors shown here come from a woman younger than 45 in good health.

The table lists this clonotype with many counts. The CDR3 spells CASLIGGLVEMWNEQFF. In nucleotides, the CDR3 is TGTGCCAGCTTAATAGGAGGGTTGGTGGAGATGTGGAATGAGCAGTTCTTC. The rearrangement uses TRBV5-5 and TRBJ2-1; TRBD2 might be the D (6 bases). V lost 7 bases and J lost 7, with 27 bases in between. CDR1 SGHKS and CDR2 YYEKEE come from the germline V gene (reference sequence). There are 17 residues in the CDR3.

This clonotype has only a few counts. This chain joins TRBV7-9 and TRBJ1-4, with unresolved D. V was trimmed by 0 bases and J by 5 bases, leaving 10 bases between them. The germline gives CDR1 SEHNR, CDR2 FQNEAQ (reference sequence). The CDR3 consists of 15 residues. The CDR3 reads CASSLAWGRNEKLFF. The DNA for the CDR3 is TGTGCCAGCAGCTTAGCCTGGGGTCGAAATGAAAAACTGTTTTTT.

V and J are TRBV27 and TRBJ2-1, with 9 bases that match TRBD1. J lost 3 bases, V lost 6 bases, and 6 bases had no gene match. Germline V gene sequence: CDR1 MNHEY, CDR2 SMNVEV (reference sequence). This CDR3 has 15 residues. The CDR3 sequence: CASSLDRGDYNEQFF. The CDR3 coding sequence is TGTGCCAGCAGCCTGGACAGGGGCGACTACAATGAGCAGTTCTTC.

The chain couples TRBV9 to TRBJ2-1, with D uncertain. CDR3 size: 13 residues. Germline lookup yields CDR1 SGDLS and CDR2 YYNGEE. V lost 0 bases, J lost 2 bases, and 3 bases lay in between. The CDR3 coding sequence is TGTGCCAGCAGCGTAGCACCCTACAATGAGCAGTTCTTC. Encoded protein: CASSVAPYNEQFF. Supplemented by reference TRBV9 and TRBJ2-1, the full variable domain reads DSGVTQTPKHLITATGQRVTLRCSPRSGDLSVYWYQQSLDQGLQFLIQYYNGEERAKGNILERFSAQQFPDLHSELNLSSLELGDSALYFCASSVAPYNEQFFGPGTRLTVL.

This chain joins TRBV5-1 and TRBJ2-3; no clear D. This CDR3 is 15 amino acids long. CDR1 and CDR2 (germline): SGHRS, YFSETQ. Trimming pared 2 bases from V and 2 bases from J, leaving 12 bases between. The CDR3 DNA is TGCGCCAGCAGCTTCGTGGGAAGTACCACAGATACGCAGTATTTT. As protein: CASSFVGSTTDTQYF.

This clonotype was recorded a few times. J is TRBJ1-2 and V is TRBV12-3 or TRBV12-4; the D gene is possibly TRBD1 (5 bases). Trimming pared 5 bases from V and 8 bases from J, leaving 15 bases between. The CDR3 runs to 13 residues. CDR3: CASSVGGVGGYTF. The DNA for the CDR3 is TGTGCCAGCAGTGTGGGGGGGGTAGGAGGCTACACCTTC.

The genes are TRBV7-2 and TRBJ1-5; D gene ambiguous. The germline V gene has CDR1 SGHTA and CDR2 FQGNSA. Trimming took off 5 bases at V and 5 bases at J, with 10 bases between the two ends. This CDR3 is 13 amino acids long. The CDR3 DNA follows: TGTGCCAGCAGCCGAGGGAGGGATCAGCCCCAGCATTTT. This sequence encodes CASSRGRDQPQHF.

The chain joins TRBV24-1 to TRBJ2-3; D is tentatively TRBD1 or TRBD2 (5 bases each). The CDR3 covers 16 residues. Germline V CDR1 and CDR2: KGHDR, SFDVKD. The V end was cut by 3 bases, the J end by 4 bases, with 16 bases between. The CDR3, as DNA: TGTGCCACCAGTGATCGAGTAGGGGACGGTTCAGATACGCAGTATTTT. Its protein is CATSDRVGDGSDTQYF.

The CDR3 DNA follows: TGTGCCAGCAGCACCGGACAGTCCCGGGACGAGCAGTACTTC. Translated: CASSTGQSRDEQYF. This chain connects TRBV7-9 to TRBJ2-7; D is perhaps TRBD1 (6 bases). Trimming took off 5 bases at V and 5 bases at J, with 16 bases between the two ends. The V gene's germline CDR1 is SEHNR and CDR2 FQNEAQ (reference sequence). CDR3 length: 14 residues.

About this clonotype itself: The limits of the CDR3 on the DNA are not certain, so only TCRdb's listed CDR3 is given. The chain couples TRBV20-1 to TRBJ1-2; TRBD1 was called by the table and not checked on the DNA. Germline CDR1 is DFQATT and CDR2 is SNEGSKA (reference sequence). Inclusive of both ends, the CDR3 amounts to 13 amino acids. CDR3 loop: CSAHGQGIYGCTF.

This clonotype was seen repeatedly, ten times or more. The V gene is TRBV27, the J gene TRBJ1-6; 9 bases are a match to TRBD1. Germline V gives CDR1 MNHEY, CDR2 SMNVEV (reference sequence). The CDR3 contains 13 residues. The junction had 0 bases not matched to a gene; V was cut back by 3 bases and J by 9 bases. CDR3 in amino acids: CASSLDRGSPLHF. Written as DNA, the CDR3 is TGTGCCAGCAGTTTGGACAGGGGTTCACCCCTCCACTTT.

This clonotype was recorded once. Compared with germline, one end of the junction differs, possibly owing to a read error. The chain combines TRBV20-1 with TRBJ2-7; unclear D gene. The CDR3 is 17 residues long. CDR1 and CDR2 (germline): DFQATT, SNEGSKA (reference sequence). Here the CDR3 reads CSARSSIVMTPTYERYF. CDR3 coding DNA: TGCAGTGCTAGATCCTCTATAGTTATGACCCCGACCTACGAGCGGTACTTC.

This clonotype was counted only a few times. V usage is TRBV9 and J usage is TRBJ1-3, with 7 bases matching TRBD1. This CDR3 has 13 residues. The germline V gene has CDR1 SGDLS and CDR2 YYNGEE. The J segment lost 10 bases and the V segment lost 3 bases, leaving 7 bases of the junction unmatched. The CDR3: CASSAAVTGTIYF. The CDR3 bases are TGTGCCAGCAGCGCCGCCGTGACAGGGACCATATATTTT.

As concerns this clonotype: Since a much larger clone is just one base distant, this may be a read error. The CDR3 is CASSPQLGSNEQFF. As DNA, the CDR3 is TGTGCCAGCAGCCCTCAACTAGGAAGCAATGAGCAGTTCTTC. This sequence joins TRBV7-6 and TRBJ2-1; D is perhaps TRBD2 (5 bases). This CDR3 contains 14 residues. Between the trimmed V and J ends, which lost 5 bases and 6 bases, there was a span of 14 bases. The germline gives CDR1 SGHVS, CDR2 FNYEAQ. The whole variable domain, filled in from reference TRBV7-6 and TRBJ2-1, reads GAGVSQSPRYKVTKRGQDVALRCDPISGHVSLYWYRQALGQGPEFLTYFNYEAQQDKSGLPNDRFSAERPEGSISTLTIQRTEQRDSAMYRCASSPQLGSNEQFFGPGTRLTVL.

To note about this clonotype: The junction shows a germline mismatch at one end, possibly a read error. The chain has TRBV12-3 or TRBV12-4 and TRBJ2-7; perhaps D is TRBD1 or TRBD2 (6 bases each). This CDR3 spans 15 amino acids. CDR3 sequence (DNA): TGTGCCCGCAGTTTTGGGAGCGGAGGGGGCTACGAGCAGTACTTC. Its protein is CARSFGSGGGYEQYF.

The J gene is TRBJ2-7, the V gene TRBV20-1, with D possibly matching TRBD1 (5 bases). The V end lost 4 bases, the J end lost 1 base, and 14 bases lay between the germline ends. Germline V lookup: CDR1 DFQATT, CDR2 SNEGSKA (reference sequence). The CDR3 extends over 14 amino acids. The CDR3 region is CSANLGKGSYEQYF. DNA of the CDR3: TGCAGTGCTAACTTAGGGAAGGGGTCCTACGAGCAGTACTTC.

This clonotype has ten or more counts. The V and J genes are TRBV12-3 or TRBV12-4 and TRBJ2-7; D perhaps matches TRBD1 (6 bases). V shed 4 bases and J shed 6 bases, with 13 bases lying between them. This CDR3 comprises 13 residues. The CDR3 sequence is CASSYTGLGEQYF. CDR3 in DNA: TGTGCCAGCAGTTACACAGGGTTGGGCGAGCAGTACTTC.

This clonotype showed up just a few times. The J gene is TRBJ2-4, the V gene TRBV6-5; D perhaps matches TRBD1 (6 bases). The DNA matches TRBJ2-7 better at its end, which makes the J call doubtful. Per germline, CDR1 MNHEY and CDR2 SVGAGI. The CDR3 consists of 15 residues. The CDR3 sequence: CASSYSMVRGGEQYF. CDR3 nucleotides: TGTGCCAGCAGTTACTCTATGGTCAGGGGTGGCGAGCAGTACTTC.

The chain recombines TRBV27 with TRBJ1-1, with unresolved D. Trimming removed 6 bases from V and 0 bases from J, with 11 bases in between. This CDR3 contains 14 residues. CDR1 and CDR2 (germline): MNHEY, SMNVEV (reference sequence). CDR3 sequence reads: CASRRLGLNTEAFF. The CDR3, as DNA: TGTGCCAGCAGACGCTTAGGTCTGAACACTGAAGCTTTCTTT.

This chain uses TRBV28 with TRBJ2-7; 7 bases are shared with TRBD1. The V gene's germline CDR1 is MDHEN and CDR2 SYDVKM. With V trimmed by 6 bases and J by 8 bases, 10 bases remained unmatched. This CDR3 comprises 13 residues. CDR3 DNA: TGTGCCAGCAGGGTAGGACAGGAAACTCAGCAGTACTTC. It specifies CASRVGQETQQYF.

This chain connects TRBV6-2 or TRBV6-3 to TRBJ1-2, with D hard to call. The CDR3 has 12 residues. CDR1 MNHEY and CDR2 SVGEGT come from the germline V gene. Trimming took off 6 bases at V and 4 bases at J, with 9 bases between the two ends. CDR3 in DNA: TGTGCCAGCAGCGAGGCAGTCTATGGCTACACCTTC. This encodes CASSEAVYGYTF.

This clonotype has a handful of counts. V usage is TRBV30 and J usage is TRBJ2-5; 11 bases fit TRBD2. With the DNA end fitting TRBJ2-7 better, the J assignment may be wrong. The CDR3 sequence is 13 residues long. Germline assignment: CDR1 GTSNPN and CDR2 SVGIG (reference sequence). The CDR3 reads CAWDLSGRAEQYF. CDR3 coding DNA: TGTGCCTGGGACCTTAGCGGGAGGGCCGAGCAGTACTTC.

This clonotype turned up a few times. One end of the junction does not line up with germline, which may come from a read error. This sequence joins TRBV20-1 and TRBJ2-7; no clear D. The CDR3 contains 13 residues. Germline V gene lookup returns CDR1 DFQATT and CDR2 SNEGSKA (reference sequence). CDR3 amino acids: CGARIQTSYEQYF. Here the CDR3 DNA reads TGCGGTGCTAGAATCCAGACCTCCTACGAGCAGTACTTC.

The rearrangement joins TRBV5-1 to TRBJ1-1; D is uncertain. The germline V and J ends were trimmed by 4 bases and 1 base, with 11 bases remaining between them. Germline CDR1 and CDR2: SGHRS and YFSETQ. This CDR3 has 14 residues. CDR3 bases: TGCGCCAGCAGCGTGGACGGGCAGAACACTGAAGCTTTCTTT. Translating gives CASSVDGQNTEAFF. Supplemented by reference TRBV5-1 and TRBJ1-1, the full variable domain reads KAGVTQTPRYLIKTRGQQVTLSCSPISGHRSVSWYQQTPGQGLQFLFEYFSETQRNKGNFPGRFSGRQFSNSRSEMNVSTLELGDSALYLCASSVDGQNTEAFFGQGTRLTVV.